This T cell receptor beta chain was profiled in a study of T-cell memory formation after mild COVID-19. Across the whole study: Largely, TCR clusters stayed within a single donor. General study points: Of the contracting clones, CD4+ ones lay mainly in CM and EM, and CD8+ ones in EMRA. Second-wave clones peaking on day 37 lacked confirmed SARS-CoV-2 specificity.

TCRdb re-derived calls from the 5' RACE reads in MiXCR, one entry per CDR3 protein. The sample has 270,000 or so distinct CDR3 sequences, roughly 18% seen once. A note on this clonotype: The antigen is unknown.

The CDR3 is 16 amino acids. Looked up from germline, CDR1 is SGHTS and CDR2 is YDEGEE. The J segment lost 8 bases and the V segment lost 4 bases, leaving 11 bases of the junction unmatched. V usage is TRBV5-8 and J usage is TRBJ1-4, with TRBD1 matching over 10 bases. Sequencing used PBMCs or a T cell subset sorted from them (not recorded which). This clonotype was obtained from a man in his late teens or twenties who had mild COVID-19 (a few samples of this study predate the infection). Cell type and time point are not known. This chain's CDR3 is CASSRRKTGGEEKLFF. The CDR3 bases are TGTGCCAGCAGCCGACGTAAGACAGGGGGCGAGGAAAAACTGTTTTTT. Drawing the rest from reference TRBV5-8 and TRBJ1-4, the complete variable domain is EAGVTQSPTHLIKTRGQQATLRCSPISGHTSVYWYQQALGLGLQFLLWYDEGEERNRGNFPPRFSGRQFPNYSSELNVNALELEDSALYLCASSRRKTGGEEKLFFGSGTQLSVL.